Here is one T cell receptor beta chain with its context. V shed 0 bases and J 7 bases; nucleotides not matched to a gene: 8. The V gene's germline CDR1 is SGHRS and CDR2 YFSETQ. The CDR3 covers 16 residues. Profiled with immunoSEQ multiplex PCR; TCRdb holds only in-frame clones, not every one. Of tens of thousands of clones listed, about nine tenths are singletons. After thawing and overnight rest, PBMC were stained with GMM-loaded CD1B tetramer, viability dye and anti-CD3 for sorting. CD1B tetramers were loaded with Rhodococcus equi-derived C32 glucose monomycolate. This sample is drawn from a study of T cells in tuberculosis. The overall study: CD1B tetramers identified T cells specific for mycobacterial lipid GMM.

Regarding the study as a whole: Some low-affinity tetramer-binding T cells may be absent from this sample.

This sequence was found in an adult woman with latent tuberculosis. Sequenced input: CD1b-GMM tetramer-negative cells sorted from PBMCs. This chain connects TRBV5-1 to TRBJ2-2; 8 bases fit TRBD1. As DNA, the CDR3 is TGCGCCAGCAGCTTGGAGGGACAGGTAAGAGTCGGGGAGCTGTTTTTT. As protein: CASSLEGQVRVGELFF.